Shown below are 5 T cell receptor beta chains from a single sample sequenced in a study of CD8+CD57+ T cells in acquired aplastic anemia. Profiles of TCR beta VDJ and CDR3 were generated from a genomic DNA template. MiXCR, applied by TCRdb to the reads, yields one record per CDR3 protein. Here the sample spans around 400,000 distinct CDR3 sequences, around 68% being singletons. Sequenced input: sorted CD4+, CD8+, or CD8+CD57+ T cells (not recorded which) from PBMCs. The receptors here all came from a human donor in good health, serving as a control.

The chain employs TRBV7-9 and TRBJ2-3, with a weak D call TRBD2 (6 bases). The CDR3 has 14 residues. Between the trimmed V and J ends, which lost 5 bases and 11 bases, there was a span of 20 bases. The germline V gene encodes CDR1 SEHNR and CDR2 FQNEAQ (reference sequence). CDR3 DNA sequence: TGTGCCAGCAGCCCGGGGAGGTCCACGCACCAGCAGTATTTT. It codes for CASSPGRSTHQQYF.

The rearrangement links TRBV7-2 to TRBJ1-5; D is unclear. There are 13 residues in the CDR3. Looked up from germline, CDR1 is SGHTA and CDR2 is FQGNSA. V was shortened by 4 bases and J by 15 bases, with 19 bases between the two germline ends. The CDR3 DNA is TGTGCCAGCAGCTCGACGACTAGCGGCGACACGCATTTT. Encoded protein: CASSSTTSGDTHF.

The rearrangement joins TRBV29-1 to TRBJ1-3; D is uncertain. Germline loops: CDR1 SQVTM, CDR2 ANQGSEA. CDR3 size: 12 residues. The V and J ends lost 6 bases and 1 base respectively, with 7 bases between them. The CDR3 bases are TGCAGCGTAGAGGTGTCTGGAAACACCATATATTTT. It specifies CSVEVSGNTIYF.

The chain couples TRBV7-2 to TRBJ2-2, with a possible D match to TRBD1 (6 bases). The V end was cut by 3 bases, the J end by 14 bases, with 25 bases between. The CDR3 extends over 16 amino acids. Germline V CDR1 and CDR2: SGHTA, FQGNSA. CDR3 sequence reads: CASSFGQSTDTQYLFF. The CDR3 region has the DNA TGTGCCAGCAGCTTTGGACAGTCCACAGATACGCAGTATCTGTTTTTT. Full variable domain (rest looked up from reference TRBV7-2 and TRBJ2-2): GAGVSQSPSNKVTEKGKDVELRCDPISGHTALYWYRQSLGQGLEFLIYFQGNSAPDKSGLPSDRFSAERTGGSVSTLTIQRTQQEDSAVYLCASSFGQSTDTQYLFFGEGSRLTVL.

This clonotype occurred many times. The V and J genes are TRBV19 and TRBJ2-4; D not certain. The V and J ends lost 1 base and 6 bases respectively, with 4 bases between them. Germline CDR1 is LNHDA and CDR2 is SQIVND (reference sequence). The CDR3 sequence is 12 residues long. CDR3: CASSIGGNIQYF. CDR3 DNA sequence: TGTGCCAGTAGTATAGGCGGAAACATTCAGTACTTC.